Below, 20 T cell receptor beta chains from the same sample are listed, as sequenced in a study of blood T cell repertoires in COVID-19. Libraries were prepared by immunoSEQ multiplex PCR; TCRdb keeps only in-frame clonotypes and omits some of them. The sample records over 100,000 clones, approximately 87% being singletons. Sequencing was performed on peripheral blood. These TCRs come from a man aged 50 to 60 with active COVID-19.

This clone was recorded a few times. V and J are TRBV13 and TRBJ2-7; perhaps TRBD1 as D (6 bases). Looked up from germline, CDR1 is PRHDT and CDR2 is FYEKMQ (reference sequence). Trimming shortened V by 0 bases and J by 2 bases, and 14 bases separated the two germline ends. The CDR3 extends over 16 amino acids. The CDR3 bases are TGTGCCAGCAGCTTAGGTTCCTGGACAGACCCCTACGAGCAGTACTTC. It translates to CASSLGSWTDPYEQYF.

V usage is TRBV6-1 and J usage is TRBJ1-1; the D is unclear. The V gene lost 1 base and the J gene lost 4 bases, with 13 bases spanning the gap. CDR1 is MNHNS, CDR2 SASEGT, per germline. This CDR3 contains 15 residues. The CDR3: CASSEVGGLGTEAFF. The DNA for the CDR3 is TGTGCCAGCAGTGAAGTAGGAGGCCTGGGCACTGAAGCTTTCTTT.

V and J are TRBV7-9 and TRBJ1-4; D is undetermined. Germline V gene data show CDR1 as SEHNR and CDR2 as FQNEAQ (reference sequence). The CDR3 has 15 residues. Trimming took 5 bases from V and 0 from J, leaving 10 bases between them. CDR3 region: CASSVKLATNEKLFF. Here the CDR3 DNA reads TGTGCCAGCAGCGTCAAGTTAGCAACTAATGAAAAACTGTTTTTT.

The J gene is TRBJ2-1, the V gene TRBV10-3; 8 bases map to TRBD2. With 7 bases clipped from V and 5 bases from J, the junction kept 10 bases outside the gene matches. The CDR3 is 15 amino acids. In germline, CDR1 is ENHRY, CDR2 SYGVKD. DNA for the CDR3: TGTGCCATCACCCCCGGGACTAGAAGCCACAATGAGCAGTTCTTC. Its protein product is CAITPGTRSHNEQFF.

This clone was observed a single time. The rearrangement uses TRBV6-5 and TRBJ2-3, with 7 bases identical to TRBD2. The length of the CDR3 is 16 residues. Germline trimming cut 4 bases from V and 2 bases from J; bases unmatched to any gene: 9. The germline gives CDR1 MNHEY, CDR2 SVGAGI. The CDR3: CASSSPGLAATDTQYF. CDR3 sequence (DNA): TGTGCCAGCAGTTCCCCCGGTCTAGCGGCCACAGATACGCAGTATTTT.

The rearrangement uses TRBV28 and TRBJ2-1; D might be TRBD2 (6 bases). Trimming cost V 3 bases and J 5 bases, with 14 bases left between them. The CDR3 totals 15 residues. The germline gives CDR1 MDHEN, CDR2 SYDVKM. The CDR3 coding sequence is TGTGCCAGCAGTTTCCCGGGGGTCCCGAACAATGAGCAGTTCTTC. It yields the protein CASSFPGVPNNEQFF.

The CDR3 sequence: CASSLQRWDRVHTQYF. CDR3 DNA: TGTGCCAGCAGCCTCCAGCGGTGGGACAGGGTCCATACGCAGTATTTT. This chain connects TRBV7-2 to TRBJ2-3; 9 bases align to TRBD1. The germline V gene encodes CDR1 SGHTA and CDR2 FQGNSA. V lost 5 bases, J lost 7 bases, and 13 bases stayed unmatched. This CDR3 is built from 16 residues. The complete variable domain, with remaining parts taken from reference TRBV7-2 and TRBJ2-3, reads GAGVSQSPSNKVTEKGKDVELRCDPISGHTALYWYRQSLGQGLEFLIYFQGNSAPDKSGLPSDRFSAERTGGSVSTLTIQRTQQEDSAVYLCASSLQRWDRVHTQYFGPGTRLTVL.

This clone has a single count. The genes are TRBV9 and TRBJ2-3, with a tentative D call TRBD2 (6 bases). This CDR3 has 15 amino acids. Germline V gene lookup returns CDR1 SGDLS and CDR2 YYNGEE. Trimming took off 0 bases at V and 1 base at J, with 9 bases between the two ends. The CDR3 spells CASSVVGTRTDTQYF. CDR3 sequence (DNA): TGTGCCAGCAGCGTAGTGGGGACTCGCACAGATACGCAGTATTTT.

V is TRBV6-5 and J is TRBJ2-4; a weak D match, TRBD2 (7 bases). Germline CDR1 MNHEY, CDR2 SVGAGI. This CDR3 has 15 residues. Trimming left V 8 bases short and J 7 bases short, with 21 bases between. In DNA form, the CDR3 reads TGTGCCAGCCGCCGGGGGGCCCCGACGGGGAACATTCAGTACTTC. This codes for CASRRGAPTGNIQYF.

CDR3 amino acids: CASSAGVYQPQHF. The CDR3 nucleotides are TGTGCCAGCAGTGCGGGAGTTTATCAGCCCCAGCATTTT. V gene TRBV2 combines with J gene TRBJ1-5; D gene uncertain. This CDR3 has 13 residues. Trimming left V 4 bases short and J 5 bases short, with 9 bases between. Germline CDR1 SNHLY, CDR2 FYNNEI.

This chain uses TRBV5-1 with TRBJ2-7, with TRBD1 as a possible D gene (7 bases). The V end lost 4 bases, the J end lost 4 bases, and 21 bases lay between the germline ends. This CDR3 has 16 amino acids. The germline CDR1 and CDR2 sequences are SGHRS and YFSETQ. The CDR3 bases are TGCGCCAGCAGCCCCGAACGAGGGGGCCGGGGGTACGAGCAGTACTTC. Amino acid sequence: CASSPERGGRGYEQYF.

The chain employs TRBV6-6 and TRBJ1-6, with D unresolved. Germline assignment: CDR1 MNHNY and CDR2 SVGAGI (reference sequence). CDR3 size: 14 residues. Trimming cost V 2 bases and J 10 bases, with 12 bases left between them. This CDR3 is CASSYMEDRSPLHF. DNA for the CDR3: TGTGCCAGCAGTTACATGGAGGATCGATCACCCCTCCACTTT.

The CDR3 loop reads CASSRPGQAYEQYF. CDR3 nucleotide sequence: TGCGCCAGCAGCCGACCAGGACAGGCCTACGAGCAGTACTTC. The chain is built from TRBV4-1 and TRBJ2-7; TRBD1 aligns across 7 bases. V lost 4 bases and J lost 2; bases outside the gene matches: 5. The V gene's germline CDR1 is MGHRA and CDR2 YSYEKL. This CDR3 region has 14 residues.

The chain combines TRBV2 with TRBJ1-6, with a tentative D call TRBD1 (5 bases). CDR1 and CDR2 from the germline V gene are SNHLY and FYNNEI. The CDR3 totals 12 residues. With 3 bases removed from V and 12 bases from J, the gap between germline ends came to 9 bases. The chain's CDR3 is CASSDRAIPLHF. In DNA form, the CDR3 reads TGTGCCAGCAGTGACAGGGCGATACCCCTCCACTTT.

This CDR3 reads CASSPGPEVREYGYTF. The DNA for the CDR3 is TGCGCCAGCAGCCCCGGGCCCGAGGTTCGGGAGTATGGCTACACCTTC. The rearrangement uses TRBV5-1 and TRBJ1-2; D uncertain. From germline, CDR1 is SGHRS and CDR2 YFSETQ. The CDR3 has 16 amino acids. Trimming stripped 4 bases from V and 5 bases from J, with 21 bases between.

The V call is TRBV10-3, the J call TRBJ2-1; 13 bases fit TRBD2. Germline V gene data show CDR1 as ENHRY and CDR2 as SYGVKD. This CDR3 has 14 amino acids. The V segment lost 10 bases and the J segment 7 bases; nucleotides outside the gene matches: 7. The CDR3 coding sequence is TGTGCCAGCGAGGGACTAGCGGGGAGGAATGAGCAGTTCTTC. This codes for CASEGLAGRNEQFF.

This chain links TRBV13 with TRBJ2-7; maybe TRBD2 (6 bases). CDR1 PRHDT and CDR2 FYEKMQ come from the germline V gene (reference sequence). CDR3 length: 15 residues. V lost 5 bases, J lost 3 bases, and 17 bases lay in between. In DNA form, the CDR3 reads TGTGCCAGCAGCAGACAGACTAGATTACTCTACGAGCAGTACTTC. Amino acids: CASSRQTRLLYEQYF.

The chain recombines TRBV9 with TRBJ1-4; tentatively, D is TRBD1 (6 bases). V lost 3 bases and J lost 8, with 17 bases in between. The CDR3 loop spans 15 amino acids. Per germline, CDR1 SGDLS and CDR2 YYNGEE. This CDR3 is CASSASGVGREKLFF. The CDR3 coding sequence is TGTGCCAGCAGCGCGTCAGGGGTCGGTAGAGAAAAACTGTTTTTT.

V gene TRBV2 combines with J gene TRBJ2-5, with 14 bases identical to TRBD2. Trimming at V came to 6 bases and at J to 4 bases, leaving 4 bases not matched to a gene. Germline V gene data show CDR1 as SNHLY and CDR2 as FYNNEI. The CDR3 runs 15 residues. The CDR3 is CASRGLAGDGETQYF. The CDR3 DNA reads as TGTGCCAGCAGGGGACTAGCGGGGGATGGAGAGACCCAGTACTTC.

The chain recombines TRBV6-5 with TRBJ1-2, with 9 bases matching TRBD1. Germline loops: CDR1 MNHEY, CDR2 SVGAGI. The CDR3 covers 14 residues. V lost 2 bases to trimming and J lost 3 bases; unmatched junction nucleotides: 1. The CDR3 loop is CASSYRTGDYGYTF. CDR3 DNA sequence: TGTGCCAGCAGTTACCGGACAGGGGACTATGGCTACACCTTC.